This T cell receptor beta chain was captured by sequencing in a study of T cell repertoires in cytomegalovirus infection. In the study overall: An indication of both CMV infection and matching HLA type came from public TCR beta signatures. Study-level points and caveats: Clonotypes of TCR beta that were HLA-C-restricted and CMV-specific dominated the ex vivo response.

In the case of this clonotype: Its target is not known.

Trimming cost V 2 bases and J 0 bases, with 8 bases left between them. The CDR3 is 15 residues long. Germline V lookup: CDR1 LNHDA, CDR2 SQIVND (reference sequence). Each CDR3 protein gets one entry after TCRdb re-called the reads with MiXCR. The sample has about 180,000 distinct CDR3 sequences; around an eighth are singletons. The source is a human donor in good health (CMV status not recorded). Some clones in this sample may be carry-over from other donors' samples. The sample consisted of PBMCs. The gene calls are TRBV19 and TRBJ2-1; no clear D gene. CDR3 loop: CASSIRQASYNEQFF. DNA of the CDR3: TGTGCCAGTAGTATAAGGCAGGCCTCCTACAATGAGCAGTTCTTC.